Shown below are 19 T cell receptor beta chains from a single sample sequenced in a study of regulatory T cells in long-lasting Graves disease. Time point indicated: newly diagnosed GD, antithyroid drugs for less than 3 months. The TCR library was made from RNA extracted from PBMCs. Arm-PCR of CDR3 regions and iRepertoire HTBI primers were the basis on which TCR beta libraries were built. TCRdb passed the multiplex PCR reads through MiXCR, listing each CDR3 protein once. The table includes 350,000 to 550,000 distinct CDR3 sequences, about 14% detected once. These records were also assigned to another study, of T cells in Graves' hyperthyroidism and ophthalmopathy.

The sample in question was peripheral blood mononuclear cells (PBMCs), obtained at new diagnosis, from a patient treated with antithyroid drugs. These receptors all stem from a woman aged 45 to 65 with Graves disease.

This sequence joins TRBV20-1 and TRBJ2-3, with 10 positions matching TRBD2. The germline CDR1 and CDR2 sequences are DFQATT and SNEGSKA (reference sequence). This CDR3 spans 15 amino acids. The ends lost 6 bases at V and 1 base at J; junction bases unmatched: 7. CDR3 nucleotides: TGCAGTGCGGCACTAGCGGGGTCTGGCACAGATACGCAGTATTTT. It translates to CSAALAGSGTDTQYF.

This clonotype was picked up many times. Sequence at one end of the junction differs from germline and may be a read error. The chain joins TRBV7-8 to TRBJ2-1; 8 bases map to TRBD2. The germline V gene encodes CDR1 SGHVS and CDR2 FQNEAQ. The CDR3 has 15 residues. In nucleotides, the CDR3 is TGTGCCAGCAGCGTAGCGGGATCTGCCTACAATGAGCAGTTCTTC. This encodes CASSVAGSAYNEQFF. The whole variable domain, remainder taken from reference TRBV7-8 and TRBJ2-1, is GAGVSQSPRYKVAKRGQDVALRCDPISGHVSLFWYQQALGQGPEFLTYFQNEAQLDKSGLPSDRFFAERPEGSVSTLKIQRTQQEDSAVYLCASSVAGSAYNEQFFGPGTRLTVL.

This clonotype was observed many times. The genes are TRBV30 and TRBJ2-7; D call uncertain. The CDR3 sequence is 15 residues long. Between the trimmed V and J ends, which lost 3 bases and 3 bases, there was a span of 18 bases. Germline CDR1 and CDR2: GTSNPN and SVGIG (reference sequence). The CDR3 nucleotides are TGTGCCTGGAGAAGGGCTGAACGATCAGGCTACGAGCAGTACTTC. It encodes CAWRRAERSGYEQYF.

With regard to this clonotype: One end of the junction varies from germline; a read error may be responsible. V gene TRBV3-1 combines with J gene TRBJ2-5; possibly TRBD2 for D (5 bases). The length of the CDR3 is 16 residues. Looked up from germline, CDR1 is LGHDT and CDR2 is YNNKEL (reference sequence). The CDR3 DNA sequence: TGTACCAGCAGCCAAGATTGGGCGACTACCCAAGAGACCCAGTACTTC. Translation: CTSSQDWATTQETQYF.

This clonotype turned up a few times. The chain is built from TRBV18 and TRBJ1-1, with 8 positions matching TRBD1. Germline V CDR1 and CDR2: KGHSH, LQKENI. This CDR3 comprises 14 residues. The V segment lost 5 bases and the J segment 1 base; nucleotides outside the gene matches: 3. The CDR3 sequence: CASSVQGENTEAFF. In DNA, the CDR3 is TGTGCCAGCTCAGTACAGGGGGAGAACACTGAAGCTTTCTTT.

This sequence joins TRBV5-4 and TRBJ2-5, with D unresolved. V lost 2 bases and J lost 0, with 11 bases in between. The CDR3 totals 15 residues. Germline CDR1 SGHNT, CDR2 YYREEE (reference sequence). Here the CDR3 reads CASSFTYRNQETQYF. The CDR3 coding sequence is TGTGCCAGCAGCTTCACCTATAGAAACCAAGAGACCCAGTACTTC.

A word on this clonotype: A much larger clonotype is one base distant, so this may be a read error. CDR3 sequence: CVSSFQQNQPQHF. The CDR3 region has the DNA TGTGTCAGCAGCTTTCAACAGAATCAGCCCCAGCATTTT. V is TRBV11-1 and J is TRBJ1-5, with D unclear. The germline gives CDR1 SGHAT, CDR2 FQDESV (reference sequence). The CDR3 has 13 residues.

This clonotype was seen only a few times. This rearrangement joins TRBV13 to TRBJ2-1; 13 bases are a match to TRBD2. The J segment lost 8 bases and the V segment lost 0 bases, leaving 7 bases of the junction unmatched. CDR3 size: 17 residues. Germline CDR1 is PRHDT and CDR2 is FYEKMQ (reference sequence). The CDR3 here is CASSLGGGTSGIHEQFF. In DNA form, the CDR3 reads TGTGCCAGCAGCTTAGGCGGGGGGACTAGCGGGATTCATGAGCAGTTCTTC.

This clonotype has a count of ten or more. The V gene is TRBV3-1, the J gene TRBJ2-3; no clear D. With 7 bases removed from V and 0 bases from J, the gap between germline ends came to 17 bases. The length of the CDR3 is 16 residues. The germline V gene encodes CDR1 LGHDT and CDR2 YNNKEL (reference sequence). The CDR3 spells CASTQSRRASTDTQYF. The CDR3 DNA sequence: TGTGCCAGCACCCAGTCCAGGCGAGCTAGCACAGATACGCAGTATTTT.

This clonotype was seen a handful of times. The chain recombines TRBV2 with TRBJ2-2; D could derive from TRBD1 or TRBD2 (5 bases each). Between the trimmed V and J ends, which lost 11 bases and 1 base, there was a span of 17 bases. The CDR3 runs to 15 residues. Germline V gene data show CDR1 as SNHLY and CDR2 as FYNNEI. CDR3 in DNA: TGTGCCGGGGGACCTGGGACCCAGAACACCGGGGAGCTGTTTTTT. It encodes CAGGPGTQNTGELFF.

This clonotype was picked up a small number of times. The V gene is TRBV6-2 or TRBV6-3, the J gene TRBJ2-7; possibly TRBD2 for D (6 bases). The CDR3 is made up of 16 amino acids. Germline CDR1 is MNHEY and CDR2 is SVGEGT. V shed 5 bases and J shed 5 bases, with 22 bases lying between them. This CDR3 is CASSEHQERVSDEQYF. CDR3 nucleotides: TGTGCCAGCAGTGAACACCAGGAGCGGGTATCGGACGAGCAGTACTTC.

The rearrangement joins TRBV6-1 to TRBJ2-7; TRBD2 aligns across 7 bases. Unmatched junction bases numbered 10, after V lost 6 bases and J lost 2 bases. Per germline, CDR1 MNHNS and CDR2 SASEGT. CDR3 length: 15 residues. CDR3 bases: TGTGCCAGCAGCCCGGGGGGAGGCACTACCTACGAGCAGTACTTC. Protein sequence: CASSPGGGTTYEQYF.

In its sample, this clonotype was seen many times. The gene calls are TRBV13 and TRBJ1-3, with 7 bases aligning to TRBD1. This CDR3 has 14 residues. The germline gives CDR1 PRHDT, CDR2 FYEKMQ (reference sequence). J was trimmed by 2 bases and V by 5 bases; bases with no gene match: 3. The DNA for the CDR3 is TGTGCCAGCAGCAGAGGGACAGCTGGAAACACCATATATTTT. Translating it yields CASSRGTAGNTIYF.

The chain uses TRBV5-4 and TRBJ1-5; no clear D gene. CDR1 and CDR2 (germline): SGHNT, YYREEE (reference sequence). V lost 0 bases, J lost 15 bases, and 13 bases lay in between. The CDR3 has 12 amino acids. The CDR3 DNA sequence: TGTGCCAGCAGCTTGGATGGTAGTTTTCTGCATTTT. Residues: CASSLDGSFLHF.

Concerning this clonotype itself: A much larger clone is a single base away; this may be a read error. The CDR3 reads CATSRQGLLNTGELFF. The CDR3 nucleotides are TGTGCCACCAGCAGGCAAGGACTCTTGAACACCGGGGAGCTGTTTTTT. This chain joins TRBV15 and TRBJ2-2, with a weak D call TRBD2 (5 bases). CDR3 length: 16 amino acids. The V gene's germline CDR1 is LNHNV and CDR2 YYDKDF (reference sequence). Trimming removed 3 bases from V and 1 base from J, with 12 bases in between.

The CDR3 nucleotides read TGTGCCAGCAGTTCGGACCCGACAGGGTCCAATCAGCCCCAGCATTTT. Its protein product is CASSSDPTGSNQPQHF. The J gene is TRBJ1-5, the V gene TRBV27; the match to TRBD1 covers 7 bases. Trimming took 4 bases from V and 3 from J; bases not matched to a gene: 9. The CDR3 consists of 16 residues. Germline CDR1 is MNHEY and CDR2 is SMNVEV (reference sequence).

This clonotype showed up many times. This chain connects TRBV10-3 to TRBJ1-5, with D perhaps TRBD1 (6 bases). Trimming shortened V by 3 bases and J by 0 bases, and 24 bases separated the two germline ends. CDR1 is ENHRY and CDR2 is SYGVKD in the germline V gene. The CDR3 runs to 20 residues. CDR3 nucleotide sequence: TGTGCCATCAGTGAAGAGGGGGGGAAACATAGGTCGGCTAGCAATCAGCCCCAGCATTTT. It encodes CAISEEGGKHRSASNQPQHF.

The chain carries TRBV2 and TRBJ2-5, with D perhaps being TRBD1 or TRBD2 (5 bases each). Germline V gene lookup returns CDR1 SNHLY and CDR2 FYNNEI. The CDR3 is made up of 14 amino acids. Between the trimmed V and J ends, which lost 6 bases and 2 bases, there was a span of 13 bases. The CDR3 sequence is CASRGEIGQETQYF. CDR3 sequence (DNA): TGTGCCAGCAGGGGGGAGATTGGTCAAGAGACCCAGTACTTC.

Only a few counts were recorded for this clonotype. V usage is TRBV2 and J usage is TRBJ2-5; D unresolved. The CDR3 consists of 12 residues. CDR1 and CDR2 from the germline V gene are SNHLY and FYNNEI. V was trimmed by 7 bases and J by 2 bases, leaving 8 bases between them. DNA for the CDR3: TGTGCCAGCACTCTCCTACAAGAGACCCAGTACTTC. It yields the protein CASTLLQETQYF.